What follows are 27 T cell receptor beta chains derived from one specimen sequenced in a study of blood T cell repertoires in COVID-19. Sequenced by immunoSEQ multiplex PCR; TCRdb stores in-frame clones only, minus some. The sample has about 160,000 clones; more than 75% are singletons. The specimen sequenced was peripheral blood. The receptors here all came from a woman in her 50s with COVID-19, enrolled during active disease.

This chain joins TRBV11-2 and TRBJ2-7, with TRBD1 matching over 8 bases. CDR1 and CDR2 (germline): SGHAT, FQNNGV. The V and J ends lost 5 bases and 2 bases, in that order; junction bases with no gene match: 8. The CDR3 totals 15 residues. The CDR3 DNA is TGTGCCAGCAGCCCCCTGACGGGACAGGCCTACGAGCAGTACTTC. Protein sequence: CASSPLTGQAYEQYF.

This chain uses TRBV6-5 with TRBJ2-5; D is unresolved. This CDR3 has 11 amino acids. V was trimmed by 7 bases and J by 5 bases, leaving 8 bases between them. CDR1 is MNHEY, CDR2 SVGAGI, per germline. The CDR3, as DNA: TGTGCCAGCATCCACGGGGAGACCCAGTACTTC. Amino acids: CASIHGETQYF.

V gene TRBV28 combines with J gene TRBJ2-5; D is possibly TRBD1 (7 bases). Germline V gene data show CDR1 as MDHEN and CDR2 as SYDVKM. V was shortened by 6 bases and J by 5 bases, with 13 bases between the two germline ends. CDR3 length equals 13 residues. Written as DNA, the CDR3 is TGTGCCAGCAGGGAGGGGGCGGCGGAGACCCAGTACTTC. It encodes CASREGAAETQYF.

The chain links TRBV4-2 to TRBJ2-3; D is perhaps TRBD2 (5 bases). CDR3 length equals 13 residues. The V gene lost 2 bases and the J gene lost 6 bases, with 9 bases spanning the gap. Looked up from germline, CDR1 is LGHNA and CDR2 is YNFKEQ. The CDR3 region is CASSQPDLDTQYF. CDR3 in DNA: TGTGCCAGCAGCCAACCGGACTTGGATACGCAGTATTTT.

J is TRBJ2-1 and V is TRBV28; 10 nucleotides match TRBD2. The V segment lost 5 bases and the J segment 9 bases; nucleotides outside the gene matches: 10. This CDR3 region has 15 residues. CDR1 is MDHEN and CDR2 is SYDVKM in the germline V gene. The CDR3: CASSPSGGRSSEQFF. CDR3 sequence (DNA): TGTGCCAGCAGTCCTAGCGGGGGCCGAAGCAGTGAGCAGTTCTTC.

The chain recombines TRBV5-1 with TRBJ1-5; 9 bases align to TRBD1. The CDR3 loop spans 20 amino acids. CDR1 and CDR2 (germline): SGHRS, YFSETQ. With V trimmed by 4 bases and J by 3 bases, 20 bases remained unmatched. The CDR3 spells CASSTLLRGPGQGFNQPQHF. CDR3 in DNA: TGCGCCAGCAGCACGCTCTTACGGGGGCCGGGACAGGGATTCAATCAGCCCCAGCATTTT.

The chain is built from TRBV7-2 and TRBJ1-5; tentative D call: TRBD1 (6 bases). This CDR3 contains 17 residues. Trimming stripped 1 base from V and 0 bases from J, with 13 bases between. Germline values: CDR1 SGHTA, CDR2 FQGNSA. In nucleotides, the CDR3 is TGTGCCAGCAGCTTAGAACCCCAGGGGTATAGCAATCAGCCCCAGCATTTT. Translating it yields CASSLEPQGYSNQPQHF.

The CDR3 region is CASSRVLSTDTQYF. CDR3 DNA: TGTGCCAGCAGCCGGGTGTTGAGCACAGATACGCAGTATTTT. The genes are TRBV6-5 and TRBJ2-3, with D uncertain. The V end was cut by 6 bases, the J end by 0 bases, with 10 bases between. This CDR3 is built from 14 residues. From germline, CDR1 is MNHEY and CDR2 SVGAGI.

The J gene is TRBJ2-1, the V gene TRBV28; the D gene is possibly TRBD2 (7 bases). The CDR3 consists of 15 residues. Trimming cost V 3 bases and J 4 bases, with 13 bases left between them. Germline assignment: CDR1 MDHEN and CDR2 SYDVKM. CDR3 sequence: CASSFRGAQYNEQFF. CDR3 sequence (DNA): TGTGCCAGCAGTTTTCGGGGGGCACAATACAATGAGCAGTTCTTC.

The chain couples TRBV29-1 to TRBJ2-3, with D possibly TRBD2 on 5 matching bases. Looked up from germline, CDR1 is SQVTM and CDR2 is ANQGSEA. The CDR3 length is 12 residues. The germline V and J ends were trimmed by 3 bases and 7 bases, with 11 bases remaining between them. CDR3 in amino acids: CSVDQLANTQYF. The CDR3 region has the DNA TGCAGCGTTGACCAGCTAGCAAATACGCAGTATTTT.

V and J are TRBV6-5 and TRBJ1-3, with 7 bases that match TRBD1. V shed 6 bases and J 3 bases; nucleotides not matched to a gene: 8. This CDR3 contains 15 residues. The germline V gene has CDR1 MNHEY and CDR2 SVGAGI. The DNA for the CDR3 is TGTGCCAGCAGCCGAACAGGGGATCGTGGAAACACCATATATTTT. It is translated as CASSRTGDRGNTIYF.

This clone came up a few times. The rearrangement joins TRBV11-3 to TRBJ2-3; 8 nucleotides agree with TRBD1. V lost 2 bases to trimming and J lost 4 bases; unmatched junction nucleotides: 2. CDR1 is SGHNT and CDR2 is YENEEA in the germline V gene. The CDR3 sequence is 14 residues long. The CDR3 loop is CASSLTQGADTQYF. The CDR3 DNA reads as TGTGCCAGCAGCTTAACACAGGGGGCAGATACGCAGTATTTT.

The rearrangement links TRBV19 to TRBJ1-1; D ambiguous. CDR1 and CDR2 (germline): LNHDA, SQIVND (reference sequence). The length of the CDR3 is 14 residues. Trimming stripped 1 base from V and 5 bases from J, with 11 bases between. CDR3 bases: TGTGCCAGTAGTATAGTAGAGGCGAAGACTGAAGCTTTCTTT. Its protein product is CASSIVEAKTEAFF.

The V call is TRBV7-3, the J call TRBJ2-3, with 9 bases identical to TRBD2. The ends lost 2 bases at V and 5 bases at J; junction bases unmatched: 8. The length of the CDR3 is 16 residues. Germline lookup yields CDR1 SGHTA and CDR2 FQGTGA. Here the CDR3 reads CASSLDASGVGDTQYF. In DNA form, the CDR3 reads TGTGCCAGCAGCTTAGATGCTAGCGGGGTGGGAGATACGCAGTATTTT.

This clone was seen only a few times. The chain's CDR3 is CATGTTGNTIYF. CDR3 nucleotide sequence: TGTGCCACCGGGACAACTGGAAACACCATATATTTT. V gene TRBV10-3 combines with J gene TRBJ1-3, with a tentative D call TRBD1 (6 bases). This CDR3 spans 12 amino acids. With 10 bases removed from V and 2 bases from J, the gap between germline ends came to 9 bases. Germline-derived CDR1 and CDR2 are ENHRY and SYGVKD.

This clone was counted once. This chain links TRBV12-5 with TRBJ2-3; 11 bases are shared with TRBD2. Germline values: CDR1 LGHNT, CDR2 FRNRAP. The V and J ends lost 4 bases and 5 bases, in that order; junction bases with no gene match: 2. The CDR3 runs to 14 residues. CDR3 residues: CASGSTSGEDTQYF. CDR3 bases: TGTGCTAGTGGTTCGACTAGCGGGGAAGATACGCAGTATTTT.

The chain joins TRBV6-4 to TRBJ1-2, with 7 bases aligning to TRBD1. CDR3 size: 15 residues. Losses at the gene ends were 5 bases for V and 2 bases for J; bases not matched to a gene: 8. Germline V gene sequence: CDR1 MRHNA, CDR2 SNTAGT. The CDR3 nucleotides are TGTGCCAGCAGTCCAATACAGGGGTGGAACTATGGCTACACCTTC. It codes for CASSPIQGWNYGYTF.

In nucleotides, the CDR3 is TGTGCCAGCAGCTTAGGTGGCAACACCGGGGAGCTGTTTTTT. Translated: CASSLGGNTGELFF. This chain links TRBV11-3 with TRBJ2-2, with D uncertain. The germline V gene has CDR1 SGHNT and CDR2 YENEEA. The ends were cut back, 1 base at V and 2 bases at J, with 5 bases in the middle. The CDR3 loop spans 14 amino acids. The variable domain in full, completed from reference TRBV11-3 and TRBJ2-2, reads EAGVVQSPRYKIIEKKQPVAFWCNPISGHNTLYWYLQNLGQGPELLIRYENEEAVDDSQLPKDRFSAERLKGVDSTLKIQPAELGDSAVYLCASSLGGNTGELFFGEGSRLTVL.

This clone has only a few counts. CDR3 nucleotides: TGTGCCAGCAGTTCGAGGGGGTATGGCTACACCTTC. Encoded protein: CASSSRGYGYTF. The V call is TRBV12-3 or TRBV12-4, the J call TRBJ1-2; TRBD1 is a possible D gene (6 bases). CDR3 length equals 12 residues. V was trimmed by 4 bases and J by 5 bases, leaving 8 bases between them.

The rearrangement links TRBV27 to TRBJ2-1; maybe TRBD2 (5 bases). Trimming stripped 6 bases from V and 2 bases from J, with 23 bases between. There are 18 residues in the CDR3. From germline, CDR1 is MNHEY and CDR2 SMNVEV (reference sequence). CDR3 in DNA: TGTGCCAGCAGCCACCCGTCGGGGATGGTACAGCCCTACAATGAGCAGTTCTTC. Translation gives CASSHPSGMVQPYNEQFF.

In its sample, this clone was seen once. The chain uses TRBV11-3 and TRBJ2-3, with D perhaps matching TRBD2 (5 bases). The CDR3 runs 16 residues. Between the trimmed V and J ends, which lost 5 bases and 0 bases, there was a span of 15 bases. Germline-derived CDR1 and CDR2 are SGHNT and YENEEA. The CDR3 protein is CASSPRSGESTDTQYF. As DNA, the CDR3 is TGTGCCAGCAGCCCCCGGTCCGGGGAGAGCACAGATACGCAGTATTTT.

The V and J genes are TRBV6-5 and TRBJ2-7; 7 bases agree with TRBD2. Germline values: CDR1 MNHEY, CDR2 SVGAGI. The CDR3 runs to 15 residues. Trimming cost V 0 bases and J 1 base; bases outside gene matches: 3. In DNA form, the CDR3 reads TGTGCCAGCAGTTACTCCTCAGCGGGGTCCTACGAGCAGTACTTC. Its translation: CASSYSSAGSYEQYF.

This chain links TRBV6-6 with TRBJ2-3, with unresolved D. Germline CDR1 and CDR2: MNHNY and SVGAGI (reference sequence). CDR3 length equals 12 residues. V gave up 7 bases and J gave up 3 bases, with 8 bases separating them. The chain's CDR3 is CASTPGTDTQYF. The DNA of the CDR3 is TGTGCCAGCACCCCAGGAACAGATACGCAGTATTTT.

This chain links TRBV19 with TRBJ2-7; 9 bases line up with TRBD1. This CDR3 contains 15 residues. CDR1 is LNHDA and CDR2 is SQIVND in the germline V gene (reference sequence). J was trimmed by 5 bases and V by 3 bases; bases with no gene match: 8. The CDR3 DNA is TGTGCCAGTAGTATCGGACGGGACAGGGTCCACGAGCAGTACTTC. Translation gives CASSIGRDRVHEQYF.

V usage is TRBV7-9 and J usage is TRBJ2-7; 7 bases line up with TRBD1. With 5 bases clipped from V and 2 bases from J, the junction kept 12 bases outside the gene matches. Germline V gives CDR1 SEHNR, CDR2 FQNEAQ (reference sequence). The CDR3 has 16 amino acids. CDR3 region: CASSQATGVRAYEQYF. CDR3 coding DNA: TGTGCCAGCAGCCAGGCAACAGGGGTACGGGCCTACGAGCAGTACTTC. Variable domain in full (rest from reference TRBV7-9 and TRBJ2-7): DTGVSQNPRHKITKRGQNVTFRCDPISEHNRLYWYRQTLGQGPEFLTYFQNEAQLEKSRLLSDRFSAERPKGSFSTLEIQRTEQGDSAMYLCASSQATGVRAYEQYFGPGTRLTVT.

The chain employs TRBV11-3 and TRBJ1-2; D perhaps matches TRBD1 (6 bases). CDR1 and CDR2 from the germline V gene are SGHNT and YENEEA. CDR3 size: 13 residues. V was shortened by 4 bases and J by 13 bases, with 19 bases between the two germline ends. The CDR3 sequence is CASSSGTRTEGTF. CDR3 DNA: TGTGCCAGCAGCTCGGGGACTAGGACAGAAGGCACCTTC. Full variable domain (missing parts from reference TRBV11-3 and TRBJ1-2): EAGVVQSPRYKIIEKKQPVAFWCNPISGHNTLYWYLQNLGQGPELLIRYENEEAVDDSQLPKDRFSAERLKGVDSTLKIQPAELGDSAVYLCASSSGTRTEGTFGSGTRLTVV.

This clone turned up a few times. The chain joins TRBV7-9 to TRBJ1-3, with D hard to call. Germline assignment: CDR1 SEHNR and CDR2 FQNEAQ (reference sequence). The CDR3 contains 15 residues. Trimming left V 6 bases short and J 0 bases short, with 12 bases between. The CDR3 DNA is TGTGCCAGCAGGCGCGGTTTTTACTCTGGAAACACCATATATTTT. As protein: CASRRGFYSGNTIYF. Based on the CDR3 plus reference TRBV7-9 and TRBJ1-3, the full variable domain is DTGVSQNPRHKITKRGQNVTFRCDPISEHNRLYWYRQTLGQGPEFLTYFQNEAQLEKSRLLSDRFSAERPKGSFSTLEIQRTEQGDSAMYLCASRRGFYSGNTIYFGEGSWLTVV.